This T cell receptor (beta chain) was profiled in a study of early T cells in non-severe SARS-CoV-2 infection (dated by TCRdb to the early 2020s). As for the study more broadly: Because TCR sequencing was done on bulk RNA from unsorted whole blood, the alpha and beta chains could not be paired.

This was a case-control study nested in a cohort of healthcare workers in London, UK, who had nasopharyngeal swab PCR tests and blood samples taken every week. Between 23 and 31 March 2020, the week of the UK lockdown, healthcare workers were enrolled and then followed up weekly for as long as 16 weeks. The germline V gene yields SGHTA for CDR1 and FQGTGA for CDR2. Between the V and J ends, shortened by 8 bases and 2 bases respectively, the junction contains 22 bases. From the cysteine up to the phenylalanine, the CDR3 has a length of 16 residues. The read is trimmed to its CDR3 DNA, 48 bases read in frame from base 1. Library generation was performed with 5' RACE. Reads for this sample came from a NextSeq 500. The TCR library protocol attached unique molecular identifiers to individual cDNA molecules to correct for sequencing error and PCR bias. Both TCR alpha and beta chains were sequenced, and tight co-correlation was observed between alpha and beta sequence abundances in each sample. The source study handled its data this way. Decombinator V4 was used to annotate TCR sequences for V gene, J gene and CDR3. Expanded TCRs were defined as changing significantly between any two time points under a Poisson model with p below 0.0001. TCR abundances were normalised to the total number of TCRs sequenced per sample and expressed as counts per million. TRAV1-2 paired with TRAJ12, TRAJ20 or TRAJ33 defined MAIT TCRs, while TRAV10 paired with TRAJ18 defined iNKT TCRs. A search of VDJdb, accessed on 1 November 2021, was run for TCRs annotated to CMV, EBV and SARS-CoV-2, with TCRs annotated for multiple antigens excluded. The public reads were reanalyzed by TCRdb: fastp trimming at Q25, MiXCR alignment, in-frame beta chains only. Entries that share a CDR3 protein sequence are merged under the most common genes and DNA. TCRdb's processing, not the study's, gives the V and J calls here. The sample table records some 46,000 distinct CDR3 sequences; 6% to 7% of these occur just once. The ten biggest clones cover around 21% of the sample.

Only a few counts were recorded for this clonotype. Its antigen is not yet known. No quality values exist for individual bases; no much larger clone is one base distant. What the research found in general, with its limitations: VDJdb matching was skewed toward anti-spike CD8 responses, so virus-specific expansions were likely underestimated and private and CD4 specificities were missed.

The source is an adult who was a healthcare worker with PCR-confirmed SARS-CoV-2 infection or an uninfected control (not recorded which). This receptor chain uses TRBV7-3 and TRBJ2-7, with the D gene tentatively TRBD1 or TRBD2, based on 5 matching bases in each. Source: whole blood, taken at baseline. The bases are TGTGCCAGCCAGAGACCGGGGCAGGGCGGCGCCTACGAGCAGTACTTC. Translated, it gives CASQRPGQGGAYEQYF.